This T cell receptor (beta chain) was found in a study of beta chain features in type 1 diabetes. The study's findings and limits: Moderately but significantly shorter TCRB CDR3s were found in Type 1 diabetes patients in all four CD4+ subsets. The question left open here concerned HLA type influencing TCRB rearrangement. Sequencing the cDNA could make cells with high TCR expression show up more than they should.

V was shortened by 4 bases and J by 6 bases, with 15 bases between the two germline ends. Per the germline V gene, CDR1 is GTSNPN and CDR2 is SVGIG (reference sequence). CDR3 length equals 13 residues. One heparinised blood draw averaging approximately 120 mL was given by each donor. Populations isolated by sorting all had purity greater than 95%. Sequencing targeted expressed TCRB transcripts, as all isolated RNA had been reverse transcribed. This table comes from immunoSEQ multiplex PCR, and its TCRdb copy is limited to in-frame clones, with some not included. The profile shows 350,000 to 450,000 clones, 10% to 15% of them singletons. Remarks on this clone: Its antigen is as yet unknown.

This TCR was sampled from a woman aged 18-35 years with type 1 diabetes. The chain links TRBV30 to TRBJ1-2; a weak D match, TRBD1 (5 bases). The sample comprised naive CD4+ T cells from blood. CDR3 in amino acids: CAWITTRGHGYTF. CDR3 in DNA: TGTGCCTGGATCACCACAAGGGGTCATGGCTACACCTTC.